The TCR beta chain under discussion was sequenced for a study of T-cell reconstitution after alpha-beta-depleted transplantation in children. Study results and limitations: From newly produced T cells came most of the T-cell counts and diversity one year after transplant. Surviving recipient T cells and intrathymic progenitors accounted for some patients' high TCRbeta diversity at day 60.

Germline V gene data show CDR1 as SNHLY and CDR2 as FYNNEI. V shed 11 bases and J shed 3 bases, with 11 bases lying between them. CDR3 length equals 11 residues. This clonotype was seen ten or more times. The target antigen is unknown. It was with unique molecular identifiers that the TCRbeta library was prepared. MiXCR, run by TCRdb on the PCR reads, gives a single entry per CDR3 protein. The table lists fewer than 700,000 distinct CDR3 sequences, around 13% of them singletons, with 2% to 2.5% in the top ten. The sample here was PBMCs, mostly from graft donor cells, taken 360 days after TCRalphabeta/CD19-depleted stem cell transplant. The chain uses TRBV2 and TRBJ2-7; D possibly corresponds to TRBD2 (6 bases). The clonotype comes from a male patient under 18 who had a stem cell transplant for acute myeloid leukemia, so the T cells may come from the graft donor. In nucleotides, the CDR3 is TGTGCCTCCAGAGCGGGCTACGAGCAGTACTTC. Translated, it gives CASRAGYEQYF.